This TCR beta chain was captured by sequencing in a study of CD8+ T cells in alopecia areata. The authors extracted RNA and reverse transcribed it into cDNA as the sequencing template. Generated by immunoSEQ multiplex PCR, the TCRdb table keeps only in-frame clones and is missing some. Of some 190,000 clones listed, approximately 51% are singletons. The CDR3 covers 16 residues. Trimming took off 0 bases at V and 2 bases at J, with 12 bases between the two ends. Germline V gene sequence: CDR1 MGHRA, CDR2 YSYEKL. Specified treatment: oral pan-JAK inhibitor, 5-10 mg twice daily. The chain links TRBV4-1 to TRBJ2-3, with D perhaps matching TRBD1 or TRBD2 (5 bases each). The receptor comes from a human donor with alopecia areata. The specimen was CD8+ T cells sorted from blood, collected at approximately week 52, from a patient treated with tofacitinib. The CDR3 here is CASSQDLWGYTDTQYF. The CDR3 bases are TGCGCCAGCAGCCAAGATCTCTGGGGGTACACAGATACGCAGTATTTT.